A selection of T cell receptor beta chains follows, all from one sample in a study of cytomegalovirus exposure and HLA in healthy donors. TCRdb's table, derived via immunoSEQ multiplex PCR, lists solely in-frame clones and lacks some. This sample yields around 150,000 clones, of which around 65% are seen a single time; around 3% belongs to the top ten. The sequencing sample was made of PBMCs. These receptors were obtained from a woman in her thirties or forties in good health and CMV-seropositive. The CDR3 runs from the conserved cysteine through the conserved F or W. The D gene is left open where the match is weak. Expanded clones are given a class, and other clones once, few, many or no size at all.

j_call,d_call,clone_size,v_call,cdr3_aa,cdr3_nt
TRBJ2-2,NA,NA,TRBV28,CASSVAQSTGELFF,TGTGCCAGCAGCGTAGCTCAGAGCACCGGGGAGCTGTTTTTT
TRBJ1-1,TRBD1,NA,TRBV6-5,CASSYLQGGGTEAFF,TGTGCCAGCAGTTACTTACAGGGGGGAGGGACTGAAGCTTTCTTT
TRBJ1-2,TRBD1,once,TRBV5-1,CASSLPDRGEGYTF,TGCGCCAGCAGCTTACCGGACAGGGGGGAAGGCTACACCTTC
TRBJ1-1,NA,few,TRBV28,CASSLTGSGNTEAFF,TGTGCCAGCAGTTTAACGGGTTCCGGGAACACTGAAGCTTTCTTT
TRBJ2-7,TRBD1,NA,TRBV28,CASSSAPGQVLYEQYF,TGTGCCAGCAGTTCAGCCCCGGGACAGGTACTCTACGAGCAGTACTTC
TRBJ2-1,TRBD2,NA,TRBV7-2,CASSPSGGSYNEQFF,TGTGCCAGCAGCCCTAGCGGGGGCTCCTACAATGAGCAGTTCTTC
TRBJ2-3,NA,few,TRBV7-9,CASTMEADTQYF,TGTGCCAGCACCATGGAGGCAGATACGCAGTATTTT
TRBJ1-2,NA,NA,TRBV5-1,CASSIEQPYGYTF,TGCGCCAGCAGCATCGAACAGCCGTATGGCTACACCTTC
TRBJ2-1,NA,NA,TRBV9,CASSVAPASSYNEQFF,TGTGCCAGCAGCGTAGCTCCGGCTAGCTCCTACAATGAGCAGTTCTTC
TRBJ2-3,NA,NA,TRBV2,CATSPDDSYTDTQYF,TGTGCCACCTCACCCGATGACAGCTACACAGATACGCAGTATTTT
TRBJ2-6,TRBD1,NA,TRBV4-1,CASSPGQGSGANVLTF,TGCGCCAGCAGCCCCGGACAGGGCAGTGGGGCCAACGTCCTGACTTTC
TRBJ1-2,NA,NA,TRBV5-6,CATGGYGYPF,TGTGCCACGGGAGGATATGGCTACCCCTTC
TRBJ2-3,TRBD2,NA,TRBV4-3,CASSQDRSLLAGGPSGTQYF,TGCGCCAGCAGCCAAGATCGGTCCTTACTAGCGGGGGGCCCGAGTGGTACGCAGTATTTT
TRBJ1-1,NA,once,TRBV18,CASSPRGENTEAFF,TGTGCCAGCTCACCCCGGGGGGAGAACACTGAAGCTTTCTTT
TRBJ2-1,TRBD2,few,TRBV10-3,CAISGLAGGYNEQFF,TGTGCCATCAGTGGACTAGCGGGGGGCTACAATGAGCAGTTCTTC
TRBJ1-1,NA,once,TRBV19,CASTSTVLNTEAFF,TGTGCCAGTACTTCGACAGTTTTGAACACTGAAGCTTTCTTT
TRBJ1-1,NA,NA,TRBV19,CASSILEGLGAFF,TGTGCCAGCAGTATACTCGAGGGCCTAGGAGCTTTCTTT
TRBJ2-5,TRBD2,NA,TRBV5-1,CASSLLAGGPPETQYF,TGCGCCAGCAGCTTGCTAGCGGGGGGGCCCCCAGAGACCCAGTACTTC
TRBJ2-2,TRBD1,NA,TRBV11-2,CASSLDGGQGYTGELFF,TGTGCCAGCAGCTTAGACGGGGGACAGGGCTACACCGGGGAGCTGTTTTTT
TRBJ1-6,TRBD1,NA,TRBV5-4,CASSPGTGHNSPLHF,TGTGCCAGCAGCCCGGGGACAGGGCATAATTCACCCCTCCACTTT
TRBJ2-1,TRBD1,NA,TRBV9,CASSVGGQGWNEQFF,TGTGCCAGCAGCGTAGGGGGACAGGGTTGGAATGAGCAGTTCTTC
TRBJ2-3,TRBD1,NA,TRBV10-3,CAIKGDRGTDTQYF,TGTGCCATCAAAGGGGACAGGGGCACAGATACGCAGTATTTT
TRBJ2-1,TRBD2,NA,TRBV9,CASSLRTSGGRVYNEQFF,TGTGCCAGCAGCCTAAGGACTAGCGGGGGGAGGGTATACAATGAGCAGTTCTTC
TRBJ1-1,TRBD1,NA,TRBV12-5,CASGLDHRTGAQAFF,TGTGCTAGTGGTTTGGACCACCGGACAGGGGCGCAGGCTTTCTTT
TRBJ2-7,NA,few,TRBV19,CASSTDIGSYEQYF,TGTGCCAGTAGTACGGACATAGGGTCCTACGAGCAGTACTTC
TRBJ1-4,NA,NA,TRBV7-6,CASSGEGQSTNEKLFF,TGTGCCAGCAGCGGTGAAGGACAGTCAACTAATGAAAAACTGTTTTTT
TRBJ2-7,NA,NA,TRBV4-3,CASSPTRGAYEQYF,TGCGCCAGCAGCCCAACCAGGGGGGCCTACGAGCAGTACTTC
TRBJ1-6,TRBD1,NA,TRBV7-8,CASSLVGQGRSPLHF,TGTGCCAGCAGCTTAGTCGGACAGGGCAGGTCACCCCTCCACTTT
TRBJ1-2,NA,few,TRBV6-6,CASSYAQNNYGYTF,TGTGCCAGCAGTTACGCCCAGAATAACTATGGCTACACCTTC
TRBJ1-2,TRBD1,NA,TRBV7-8,CASSADRGQGYTF,TGTGCCAGCAGCGCTGACAGGGGGCAAGGCTACACCTTC
TRBJ2-2,NA,NA,TRBV7-6,CASGPGRNTGELFF,TGTGCCAGCGGCCCCGGGAGGAACACCGGGGAGCTGTTTTTT
TRBJ2-3,TRBD1,NA,TRBV12-5,CASGEGDRETDTQYF,TGTGCTAGTGGGGAGGGGGACAGGGAGACAGATACGCAGTATTTT
TRBJ1-2,TRBD1,NA,TRBV2,CASTYRRGDRNYGYTF,TGTGCCAGCACTTACCGAAGGGGGGACAGAAACTATGGCTACACCTTC
TRBJ2-7,NA,NA,TRBV27,CASSFSPGISYEQYF,TGTGCCAGCAGTTTTTCGCCAGGGATCTCCTACGAGCAGTACTTC
TRBJ1-3,NA,NA,TRBV29-1,CSVEGARGGNTIYF,TGCAGCGTTGAAGGGGCACGGGGAGGAAACACCATATATTTT
TRBJ2-1,TRBD2,few,TRBV6-5,CASSSALAGYNEQFF,TGTGCCAGCAGTTCCGCACTAGCGGGCTACAATGAGCAGTTCTTC
TRBJ1-5,TRBD1,once,TRBV28,CASSPDRGRNQPQHF,TGTGCCAGCAGCCCGGACAGGGGGCGGAATCAGCCCCAGCATTTT
TRBJ2-6,TRBD2,NA,TRBV11-2,CASSLQLAGEVSGANVLTF,TGTGCCAGCAGCTTACAACTAGCGGGGGAGGTGTCTGGGGCCAACGTCCTGACTTTC
TRBJ2-7,TRBD1,NA,TRBV6-1,CASSEPGQGRYEQYF,TGTGCCAGCAGTGAACCGGGACAGGGGCGCTACGAGCAGTACTTC
TRBJ2-7,NA,NA,TRBV7-9,CASSLNRESYEQYF,TGTGCCAGCAGCTTGAACAGGGAGTCCTACGAGCAGTACTTC
TRBJ2-5,NA,NA,TRBV5-1,CASSLGLRETQYF,TGCGCCAGCAGCTTGGGTTTGAGGGAGACCCAGTACTTC
TRBJ1-2,NA,NA,TRBV7-8,CASSFRDLSNYGYTF,TGTGCCAGCAGCTTCCGGGACTTATCTAACTATGGCTACACCTTC
TRBJ2-5,NA,NA,TRBV12-2,CASLPTGPRETQYF,TGTGCAAGTCTCCCCACAGGGCCCAGGGAGACCCAGTACTTC
TRBJ1-1,NA,NA,TRBV6-5,CASSYSAMNTEAFF,TGTGCCAGCAGTTACTCAGCTATGAACACTGAAGCTTTCTTT
TRBJ2-3,TRBD1,NA,TRBV4-3,CASSQGQGPDTQYF,TGCGCCAGCAGCCAGGGACAGGGCCCAGATACGCAGTATTTT
TRBJ1-2,NA,NA,TRBV1,CTSSRQRQKNYGYPF,TGCACCAGCAGTAGACAGCGCCAAAAGAACTATGGCTACCCCTTC
TRBJ2-3,NA,NA,TRBV29-1,CSVGATLTDTQYF,TGCAGCGTTGGGGCTACTCTCACAGATACGCAGTATTTT
TRBJ1-5,TRBD1,NA,TRBV2,CASSNDRGDEYSNQPQHF,TGTGCCAGCAGTAACGACAGGGGGGACGAGTATAGCAATCAGCCCCAGCATTTT
TRBJ2-3,TRBD2,few,TRBV18,CASSSLAGGADTQYF,TGTGCCAGCTCATCCCTAGCGGGAGGGGCAGATACGCAGTATTTT
TRBJ1-1,NA,few,TRBV19,CASTTLGGADTEAFF,TGTGCCAGTACCACACTAGGGGGGGCTGACACTGAAGCTTTCTTT
TRBJ2-3,TRBD2,few,TRBV5-6,CASKRGTDTQYF,TGTGCCAGCAAGCGGGGGACAGATACGCAGTATTTT
TRBJ2-7,TRBD1,NA,TRBV11-1,CASSADRGDYEQYF,TGTGCCAGCAGCGCGGACAGGGGAGACTACGAGCAGTACTTC
TRBJ2-7,TRBD2,few,TRBV19,CASSTRLAGTYEQYF,TGTGCCAGTAGTACAAGACTAGCGGGGACCTACGAGCAGTACTTC
TRBJ2-3,NA,NA,TRBV29-1,CSGMTGTVYSDTQYF,TGCAGCGGGATGACAGGGACTGTCTACTCCGATACGCAGTATTTT
TRBJ2-1,TRBD2,few,TRBV6-6,CASTPGGAGGEQFF,TGTGCCAGCACCCCCGGGGGGGCGGGAGGCGAGCAGTTCTTC
TRBJ1-2,NA,NA,TRBV2,CASRGGENGYTF,TGTGCCAGCCGGGGAGGGGAGAATGGCTACACCTTC
TRBJ1-1,TRBD1,once,TRBV5-8,CASNQGGYTEAFF,TGTGCCAGCAACCAGGGGGGCTACACTGAAGCTTTCTTT
TRBJ1-2,TRBD1,NA,TRBV11-2,CASSSPGTGALYGYTF,TGTGCCAGCAGCTCTCCCGGGACAGGGGCCCTTTATGGCTACACCTTC
TRBJ2-3,TRBD1,NA,TRBV7-7,CASSSGTGVGDTQYF,TGTGCTAGCAGCTCCGGGACAGGGGTAGGAGATACGCAGTATTTT